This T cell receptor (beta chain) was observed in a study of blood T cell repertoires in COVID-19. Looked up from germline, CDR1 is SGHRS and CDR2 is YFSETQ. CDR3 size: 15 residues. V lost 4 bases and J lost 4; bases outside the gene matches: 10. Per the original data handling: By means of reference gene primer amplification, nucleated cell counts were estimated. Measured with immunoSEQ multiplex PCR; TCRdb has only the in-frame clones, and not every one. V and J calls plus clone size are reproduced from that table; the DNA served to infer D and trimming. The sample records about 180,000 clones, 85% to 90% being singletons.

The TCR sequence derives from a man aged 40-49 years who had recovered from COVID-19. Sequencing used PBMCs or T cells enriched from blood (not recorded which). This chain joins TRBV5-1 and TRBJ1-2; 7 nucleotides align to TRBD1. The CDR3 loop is CASSPASGTAYGYTF. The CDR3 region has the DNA TGCGCCAGCAGCCCGGCTTCCGGGACAGCCTATGGCTACACCTTC. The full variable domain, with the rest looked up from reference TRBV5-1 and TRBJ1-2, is KAGVTQTPRYLIKTRGQQVTLSCSPISGHRSVSWYQQTPGQGLQFLFEYFSETQRNKGNFPGRFSGRQFSNSRSEMNVSTLELGDSALYLCASSPASGTAYGYTFGSGTRLTVV.